Listed here is a single T cell receptor beta chain. The data are from a study of control samples from healthy donors and cancer patients. Germline V CDR1 and CDR2: MDHEN, SYDVKM. Trimming pared 6 bases from V and 0 bases from J, leaving 21 bases between. This CDR3 has 17 residues. The data were produced by immunoSEQ multiplex PCR, yet TCRdb's version contains in-frame clones alone and is incomplete. The sample lists about 58,000 clones, 90% to 95% occurring once. The sample consisted of blood. V and J are TRBV28 and TRBJ2-7, with a weak D call TRBD1 (6 bases). This clonotype was sampled from a man between 25 and 39 years old in good health. In DNA, the CDR3 is TGTGCCAGCAGGATTAACGGACAGTCTTCGAGCTCCTACGAGCAGTACTTC. Encoded protein: CASRINGQSSSSYEQYF.